This T cell receptor beta chain is drawn from a study of Ad26.COV2.S vaccination and SARS-CoV-2 variants. Turning to the study itself: Dosing was one shot or two shots 56 days apart. Study-wide results and caveats: Placebo and vaccine recipients had non-spike TCR breadth that was similar.

With regard to this clone: Its target is not known.

Treatment: some 20 received Ad26.COV2.S at low or high dose, single or two shots; 5 received placebo; per-sample allocation not given. Sampling happened 63 days after the first vaccine or placebo injection. Generated by immunoSEQ multiplex PCR, the TCRdb table keeps only in-frame clones and is missing some. The table lists approximately 300,000 clones, roughly 86% of them singletons, with under 2% in the top ten. After removal of 5 bases from V and 7 bases from J, the junction contained 15 bases not matched to a gene. The CDR3 runs to 16 residues. Germline CDR1 SGHRS, CDR2 YFSETQ. This sample comprised peripheral blood, obtained in a trial of Ad26.COV2.S vaccine versus placebo. This chain links TRBV5-1 with TRBJ1-1; 9 bases agree with TRBD1. This clonotype was obtained from a person between 18 and 65 years old who received the Ad26.COV2.S COVID-19 vaccine or a placebo. The CDR3 is CASRTGGAGVVGEAFF. The CDR3 DNA is TGCGCCAGCAGAACAGGGGGCGCGGGGGTGGTTGGTGAAGCTTTCTTT.